This T cell receptor beta chain was sequenced in a study of CD8 T cells in Susac syndrome (dated by TCRdb to between 2018 and 2021). In terms of the full investigation: Among the Susac syndrome patients who were sequenced, clinically active disease was present in six and clinical remission was observed in eight. At blood withdrawal, Susac syndrome patients were therapy-naive, treated with corticosteroids (with IVIg additionally given to some), or treated with IVIg alone. Whether CD8+ T cell activation and differentiation in Susac syndrome was antigen driven was tested using repertoire sequencing.

RNA was extracted using the RNeasy kit, and about 0.45 to 1 ug of the RNA was reverse transcribed with random hexamers. The immunoSEQ multiplex PCR assay, which covers 54 Vbeta and 13 Jbeta segments, was used to amplify TCR beta CDR3 regions. PCR amplification bias was corrected by using a synthetic template baseline for primer optimization and computational correction. Under the source paper's analysis protocol: Only productive sequences were kept, with reads annotated to V, D and J genes according to IMGT and analyzed in immunoSEQ Analyzer. Clonality was computed as one minus Shannon entropy normalized by log2 of the number of productive unique sequences. For each patient and control, public and private clones were evaluated among the 100 most prevalent clones. Susac-specific clones were defined as absent from healthy and MS cohorts, approximately 1,000 published viral clones and other ImmuneACCESS disease sequences. The raw public data were reprocessed by TCRdb itself: fastp quality trimming at Q25, MiXCR clonotype calling, in-frame beta chains only. Every entry covers one CDR3 protein and lists the most common genes and DNA from its rows. In this record, the V and J calls reflect TCRdb's handling and not the investigators' own analysis. Here the sample has about 140,000 distinct CDR3 sequences; more than 90% occur a single time. The top ten clonotypes cover about 0.08% of the sample.

CDR1 and CDR2, per the germline V gene (reference sequence), are LNHDA and SQIVND. Trimming at the junction amounts to 4 bases on V and 0 bases on J, and the germline ends lie 10 bases apart. The CDR3 holds 15 amino acids from the cysteine to the phenylalanine. Only the CDR3 part of the read is kept: 45 bases, read in frame from the first base. General findings and caveats noted by the study authors: The number of individuals in the TCR sequencing and HLA analysis was recognized as being relatively small. No clonal expansion was detected in the CD4+ T cell repertoire of Susac syndrome patients.

Peripheral blood CD8+ and CD4+ T cells from healthy donors, Susac syndrome patients and multiple sclerosis patients were profiled using high-throughput TCR beta sequencing. The Susac syndrome patients fulfilled recently defined diagnostic criteria for definite or probable disease. CD8+ TEMRA cells were enriched by FACS, while bulk CD8+ and CD4+ T cells were purified by magnetic negative isolation. Blood was drawn into EDTA tubes, processed within 24 hours, and PBMCs were isolated by density gradient centrifugation. PBMCs intended for TCR sequencing were cryopreserved in liquid nitrogen and thawed later in a water bath at 37 degrees C. Purity of sorted or isolated CD4+, CD8+ and CD8+ TEMRA cells was at least 90%. Regarding this clonotype: Its antigen target is currently unknown. There are no base qualities to consult, and no much larger clone falls within one base.

This chain joins TRBV19 to TRBJ1-5; no confident D gene assignment can be made. Material for sequencing was CD4+ T cells from PBMCs. This TCR was sampled from a human donor with Susac syndrome. The DNA is as follows: TGTGCCAGTAGTACTGTTGATCCTAGCAATCAGCCCCAGCATTTT. It is translated as CASSTVDPSNQPQHF.